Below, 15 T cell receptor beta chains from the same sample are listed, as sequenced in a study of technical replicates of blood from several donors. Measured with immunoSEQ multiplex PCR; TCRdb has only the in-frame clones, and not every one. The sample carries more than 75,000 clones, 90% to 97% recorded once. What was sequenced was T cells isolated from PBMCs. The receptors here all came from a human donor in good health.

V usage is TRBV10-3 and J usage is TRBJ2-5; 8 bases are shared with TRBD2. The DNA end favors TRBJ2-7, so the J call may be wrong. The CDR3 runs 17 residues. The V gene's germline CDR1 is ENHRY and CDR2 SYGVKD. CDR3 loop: CAISETGQREFFYEQYF. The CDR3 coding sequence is TGTGCCATCAGTGAGACGGGCCAGCGGGAGTTTTTCTACGAGCAGTACTTC.

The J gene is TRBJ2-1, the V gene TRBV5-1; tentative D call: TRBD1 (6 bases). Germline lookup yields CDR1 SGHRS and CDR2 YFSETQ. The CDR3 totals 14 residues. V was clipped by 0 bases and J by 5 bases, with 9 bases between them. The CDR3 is CASSLGDTHNEQFF. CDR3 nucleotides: TGCGCCAGCAGCTTGGGGGACACACACAATGAGCAGTTCTTC. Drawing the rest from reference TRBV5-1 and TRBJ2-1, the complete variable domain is KAGVTQTPRYLIKTRGQQVTLSCSPISGHRSVSWYQQTPGQGLQFLFEYFSETQRNKGNFPGRFSGRQFSNSRSEMNVSTLELGDSALYLCASSLGDTHNEQFFGPGTRLTVL.

The chain's CDR3 is CASSRYGQQETQYF. The CDR3 region has the DNA TGTGCCAGCAGCCGCTACGGACAGCAAGAGACCCAGTACTTC. This chain uses TRBV7-2 with TRBJ2-5, with TRBD1 as a possible D gene (6 bases). The CDR3 spans 14 residues. Germline V gene data show CDR1 as SGHTA and CDR2 as FQGNSA. V was shortened by 5 bases and J by 2 bases, with 12 bases between the two germline ends.

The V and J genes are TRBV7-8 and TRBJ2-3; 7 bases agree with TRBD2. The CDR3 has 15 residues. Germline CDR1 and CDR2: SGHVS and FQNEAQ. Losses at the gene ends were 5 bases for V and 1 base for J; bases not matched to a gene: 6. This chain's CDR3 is CASSPPLAGTDTQYF. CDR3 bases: TGTGCCAGCAGCCCGCCCCTAGCGGGCACAGATACGCAGTATTTT.

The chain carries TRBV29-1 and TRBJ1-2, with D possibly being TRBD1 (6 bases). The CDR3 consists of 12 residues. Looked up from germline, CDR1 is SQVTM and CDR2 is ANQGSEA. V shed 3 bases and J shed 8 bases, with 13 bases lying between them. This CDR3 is CSVDRMGQGYTF. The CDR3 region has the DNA TGCAGCGTTGACCGTATGGGACAAGGCTACACCTTC.

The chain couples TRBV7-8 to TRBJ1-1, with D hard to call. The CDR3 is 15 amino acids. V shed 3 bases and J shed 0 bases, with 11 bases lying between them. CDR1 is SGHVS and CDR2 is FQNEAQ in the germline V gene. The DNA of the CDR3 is TGTGCCAGCAGCTTGGTAGCCGCGATGAACACTGAAGCTTTCTTT. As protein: CASSLVAAMNTEAFF.

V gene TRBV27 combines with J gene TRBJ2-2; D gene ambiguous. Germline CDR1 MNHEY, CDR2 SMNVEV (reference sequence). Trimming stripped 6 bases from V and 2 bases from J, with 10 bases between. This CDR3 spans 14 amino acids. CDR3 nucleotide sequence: TGTGCCAGCAGCCACACCGCCAACACCGGGGAGCTGTTTTTT. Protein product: CASSHTANTGELFF.

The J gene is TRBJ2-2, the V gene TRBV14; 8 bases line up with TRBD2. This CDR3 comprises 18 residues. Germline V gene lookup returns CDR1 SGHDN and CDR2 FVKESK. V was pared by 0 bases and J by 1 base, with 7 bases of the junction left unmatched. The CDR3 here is CASSQDFYREGNTGELFF. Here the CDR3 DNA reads TGTGCCAGCAGCCAAGACTTCTATCGGGAGGGGAACACCGGGGAGCTGTTTTTT.

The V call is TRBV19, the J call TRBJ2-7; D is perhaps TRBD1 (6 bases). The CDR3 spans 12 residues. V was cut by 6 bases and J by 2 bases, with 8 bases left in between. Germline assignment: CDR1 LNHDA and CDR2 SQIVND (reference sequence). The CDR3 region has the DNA TGTGCCAGTAGACAGGGTCCCTACGAGCAGTACTTC. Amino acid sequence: CASRQGPYEQYF.

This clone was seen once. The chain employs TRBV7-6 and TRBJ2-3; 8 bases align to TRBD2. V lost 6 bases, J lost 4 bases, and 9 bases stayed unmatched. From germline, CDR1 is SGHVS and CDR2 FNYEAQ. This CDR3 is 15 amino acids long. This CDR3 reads CASRKAGVLADTQYF. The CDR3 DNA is TGTGCCAGCAGAAAAGCGGGAGTACTAGCAGATACGCAGTATTTT.

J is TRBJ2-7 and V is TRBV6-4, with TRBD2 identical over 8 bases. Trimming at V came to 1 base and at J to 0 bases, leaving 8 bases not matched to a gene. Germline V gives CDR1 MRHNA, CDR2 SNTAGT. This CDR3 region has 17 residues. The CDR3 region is CASSDLRSGRSSYEQYF. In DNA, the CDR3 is TGTGCCAGCAGTGACTTGCGAAGCGGGAGAAGCTCCTACGAGCAGTACTTC.

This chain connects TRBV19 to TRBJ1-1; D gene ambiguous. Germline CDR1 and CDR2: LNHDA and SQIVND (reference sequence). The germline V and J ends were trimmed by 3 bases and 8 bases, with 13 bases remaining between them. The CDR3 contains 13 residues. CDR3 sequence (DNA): TGTGCCAGTAGTATCAACAGCTATGAGGAAGCTTTCTTT. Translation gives CASSINSYEEAFF.

The CDR3 sequence is CASSVGGLLPEPYGYTF. The CDR3 DNA follows: TGTGCCAGCAGCGTAGGCGGACTTCTTCCGGAGCCCTATGGCTACACCTTC. The gene calls are TRBV9 and TRBJ1-2; D unclear. Germline V lookup: CDR1 SGDLS, CDR2 YYNGEE. The CDR3 covers 17 residues. The ends were cut back, 0 bases at V and 4 bases at J, with 19 bases in the middle. Using reference TRBV9 and TRBJ1-2 for the parts outside the CDR3, the full variable domain is DSGVTQTPKHLITATGQRVTLRCSPRSGDLSVYWYQQSLDQGLQFLIQYYNGEERAKGNILERFSAQQFPDLHSELNLSSLELGDSALYFCASSVGGLLPEPYGYTFGSGTRLTVV.

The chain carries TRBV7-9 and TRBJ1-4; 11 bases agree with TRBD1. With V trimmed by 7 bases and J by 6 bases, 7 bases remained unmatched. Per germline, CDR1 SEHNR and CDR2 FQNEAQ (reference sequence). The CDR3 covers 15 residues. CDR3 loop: CASTYGQGADEKLFF. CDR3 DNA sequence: TGTGCCAGCACCTACGGACAGGGGGCAGATGAAAAACTGTTTTTT.

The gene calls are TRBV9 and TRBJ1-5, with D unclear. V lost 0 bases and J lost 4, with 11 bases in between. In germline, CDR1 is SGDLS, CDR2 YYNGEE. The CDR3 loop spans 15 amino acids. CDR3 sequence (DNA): TGTGCCAGCAGCGTAGGTTGGCAGAATAATCAGCCCCAGCATTTT. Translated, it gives CASSVGWQNNQPQHF.